One sample yielded the 29 T cell receptor beta chains listed below, sequenced in a study of cytomegalovirus exposure and HLA in healthy donors. Profiling relied on immunoSEQ multiplex PCR, and the TCRdb table lists in-frame clones only, not all of them. The data show approximately 58,000 clones, roughly 94% seen once. Sequences were obtained from PBMCs. Receptors originate from a man between 18 and 29 years old in good health and CMV-seronegative.

The V gene is TRBV19, the J gene TRBJ1-1, with 10 bases aligning to TRBD1. Germline CDR1 LNHDA, CDR2 SQIVND (reference sequence). J was trimmed by 0 bases and V by 5 bases; bases with no gene match: 21. CDR3 length equals 21 residues. Here the CDR3 reads CASSHPTGTGVSGVMNTEAFF. The CDR3 DNA reads as TGTGCCAGTAGTCACCCTACCGGGACAGGGGTAAGTGGGGTGATGAACACTGAAGCTTTCTTT.

Here the CDR3 reads CASSSLGTGNTEAFF. The CDR3 DNA follows: TGTGCCAGCAGTTCCCTCGGGACAGGGAACACTGAAGCTTTCTTT. J is TRBJ1-1 and V is TRBV28; 8 positions agree with TRBD1. Per germline, CDR1 MDHEN and CDR2 SYDVKM. This CDR3 spans 15 amino acids. After removal of 4 bases from V and 1 base from J, the junction contained 5 bases not matched to a gene.

This CDR3 reads CASSSGTQQETQYF. The CDR3 DNA reads TGTGCCAGCAGCTCCGGGACACAACAAGAGACCCAGTACTTC. The chain has TRBV7-2 and TRBJ2-5; D might be TRBD1 (6 bases). Trimming shortened V by 4 bases and J by 2 bases, and 11 bases separated the two germline ends. CDR1 and CDR2 from the germline V gene are SGHTA and FQGNSA. CDR3 size: 14 residues.

The chain has TRBV5-6 and TRBJ2-3; TRBD2 matches 10 bases. V was pared by 2 bases and J by 3 bases, with 9 bases of the junction left unmatched. The CDR3 consists of 17 residues. Per germline, CDR1 SGHDT and CDR2 YYEEEE. The CDR3: CASSFGASGRGTDTQYF. The CDR3 coding sequence is TGTGCCAGCAGCTTCGGGGCTAGCGGGAGAGGTACAGATACGCAGTATTTT.

The J gene is TRBJ2-5, the V gene TRBV5-8; D uncertain. In germline, CDR1 is SGHTS, CDR2 YDEGEE. The CDR3 has 13 residues. The V end was cut by 0 bases, the J end by 5 bases, with 8 bases between. For the CDR3, the DNA is TGTGCCAGCAGCTTGGAGACATCGGAGACCCAGTACTTC. Protein product: CASSLETSETQYF.

CDR3: CASRLTPHTEAFF. CDR3 sequence (DNA): TGTGCCAGCAGGTTGACTCCCCACACTGAAGCTTTCTTT. J is TRBJ1-1 and V is TRBV2, with D uncertain. The germline CDR1 and CDR2 sequences are SNHLY and FYNNEI. This CDR3 contains 13 residues. Deletions cut 6 bases from V and 3 bases from J, with 11 bases between.

This chain's CDR3 is CASSSKREAYEQYF. CDR3 in DNA: TGTGCCAGCAGCTCAAAGCGGGAGGCCTACGAGCAGTACTTC. This rearrangement joins TRBV28 to TRBJ2-7, with 9 bases matching TRBD2. The V segment lost 6 bases and the J segment 2 bases; nucleotides outside the gene matches: 5. The germline V gene encodes CDR1 MDHEN and CDR2 SYDVKM. The CDR3 runs to 14 residues.

This chain joins TRBV6-5 and TRBJ1-5; D not certain. Germline CDR1 MNHEY, CDR2 SVGAGI. Trimming left V 6 bases short and J 2 bases short, with 5 bases between. The CDR3 spans 12 residues. CDR3 amino acids: CASRRGNQPQHF. DNA of the CDR3: TGTGCCAGCAGGAGGGGCAATCAGCCCCAGCATTTT.

This rearrangement joins TRBV29-1 to TRBJ1-1; D is possibly TRBD1 (6 bases). Germline-derived CDR1 and CDR2 are SQVTM and ANQGSEA. This CDR3 comprises 12 residues. Trimming cost V 0 bases and J 5 bases, with 7 bases left between them. CDR3 sequence: CSVEEGATEAFF. The DNA of the CDR3 is TGCAGCGTTGAAGAGGGGGCGACTGAAGCTTTCTTT.

The chain uses TRBV12-2 and TRBJ2-7; TRBD2, the table's D call, lacks a check against the DNA. TRBV12-2 is a pseudogene segment. This CDR3 has 16 residues. CDR3 loop: CASRLGWLAKAYEQYF. CDR3 sequence (DNA): TGTGCAAGTCGCTTAGGGTGGCTAGCGAAAGCCTACGAGCAGTACTTC.

The chain combines TRBV11-2 with TRBJ2-1; 8 nucleotides line up with TRBD2. Germline V lookup: CDR1 SGHAT, CDR2 FQNNGV. V shed 6 bases and J 0 bases; nucleotides not matched to a gene: 10. The CDR3 covers 17 residues. Written as DNA, the CDR3 is TGTGCCAGCAGATTCGGACTAGCAGAGAGCTCCTACAATGAGCAGTTCTTC. This codes for CASRFGLAESSYNEQFF.

The chain carries TRBV5-4 and TRBJ2-7; 9 nucleotides line up with TRBD1. Germline V gene data show CDR1 as SGHNT and CDR2 as YYREEE (reference sequence). CDR3 length: 15 amino acids. V lost 3 bases and J lost 2; bases outside the gene matches: 6. The CDR3, as DNA: TGTGCCAGCAGCTCCGGACAGGGGACCACCTACGAGCAGTACTTC. It yields the protein CASSSGQGTTYEQYF.

The chain links TRBV5-4 to TRBJ2-2, with D perhaps TRBD2 (6 bases). The germline V and J ends were trimmed by 0 bases and 1 base, with 13 bases remaining between them. Germline CDR1 reads SGHNT; CDR2 reads YYREEE (reference sequence). The CDR3 contains 17 residues. CDR3: CASSLVGEVRNTGELFF. CDR3 bases: TGTGCCAGCAGCTTGGTAGGGGAGGTGAGGAACACCGGGGAGCTGTTTTTT.

The chain is built from TRBV28 and TRBJ1-2; D uncertain. The CDR3 is 13 amino acids. V gave up 6 bases and J gave up 2 bases, with 10 bases separating them. Germline V gene lookup returns CDR1 MDHEN and CDR2 SYDVKM. The CDR3 DNA reads TGTGCCAGCAGGGATACAGTAAACTATGGCTACACCTTC. Its protein product is CASRDTVNYGYTF.

The chain joins TRBV6-4 to TRBJ2-3; TRBD2 matches 12 bases. Trimming removed 6 bases from V and 6 bases from J; junction bases left unmatched: 7. Looked up from germline, CDR1 is MRHNA and CDR2 is SNTAGT. CDR3 length: 15 amino acids. The CDR3 nucleotides are TGTGCCAGCAGCCAGACTAGCGGGAGTACCGATACGCAGTATTTT. Encoded protein: CASSQTSGSTDTQYF.

The V and J genes are TRBV10-3 and TRBJ1-1; 11 bases are a match to TRBD1. The V gene's germline CDR1 is ENHRY and CDR2 SYGVKD. This CDR3 has 15 residues. V lost 3 bases and J lost 5; bases outside the gene matches: 5. CDR3 sequence: CAISDPDRGRTEAFF. For the CDR3, the DNA is TGTGCCATCAGTGACCCGGACAGGGGGCGAACTGAAGCTTTCTTT.

The chain joins TRBV19 to TRBJ1-3; 7 bases line up with TRBD1. V was clipped by 5 bases and J by 4 bases; unmatched bases: 5. Germline CDR1 and CDR2: LNHDA and SQIVND (reference sequence). The CDR3 loop spans 14 amino acids. The CDR3 spells CASSFPGQGNTIYF. The DNA for the CDR3 is TGTGCCAGTAGTTTCCCGGGACAGGGAAACACCATATATTTT.

The rearrangement uses TRBV7-2 and TRBJ2-5; 7 bases are a match to TRBD2. The CDR3 runs to 16 residues. V lost 5 bases, J lost 2 bases, and 11 bases stayed unmatched. From germline, CDR1 is SGHTA and CDR2 FQGNSA. As DNA, the CDR3 is TGTGCCAGCAGCCCATATGCGGGAGTGGGACAAGAGACCCAGTACTTC. Amino acid sequence: CASSPYAGVGQETQYF. Filled out from reference TRBV7-2 and TRBJ2-5, the complete variable domain reads GAGVSQSPSNKVTEKGKDVELRCDPISGHTALYWYRQSLGQGLEFLIYFQGNSAPDKSGLPSDRFSAERTGGSVSTLTIQRTQQEDSAVYLCASSPYAGVGQETQYFGPGTRLLVL.

The V call is TRBV13, the J call TRBJ1-1; maybe TRBD1 (5 bases). Germline lookup yields CDR1 PRHDT and CDR2 FYEKMQ (reference sequence). CDR3 length: 13 amino acids. V lost 1 base and J lost 4, with 7 bases in between. The CDR3 DNA reads as TGTGCCAGCAGCTTAGAAAGGGGCACTGAAGCTTTCTTT. It specifies CASSLERGTEAFF.

The chain recombines TRBV9 with TRBJ1-2; D unclear. Trimming left V 4 bases short and J 5 bases short, with 18 bases between. This CDR3 contains 15 residues. Looked up from germline, CDR1 is SGDLS and CDR2 is YYNGEE. CDR3 protein: CASSTVPGAGYGYTF. The DNA for the CDR3 is TGTGCCAGCAGCACTGTTCCAGGAGCGGGATATGGCTACACCTTC.

This rearrangement joins TRBV19 to TRBJ1-1; no clear D gene. Germline CDR1 reads LNHDA; CDR2 reads SQIVND (reference sequence). Trimming shortened V by 6 bases and J by 0 bases, and 14 bases separated the two germline ends. The CDR3 has 15 residues. The CDR3 loop reads CASSRLTRMNTEAFF. The CDR3 nucleotides read TGTGCCAGTAGCCGACTAACTAGAATGAACACTGAAGCTTTCTTT.

The chain is built from TRBV19 and TRBJ1-5, with a weak D call TRBD1 (5 bases). Deletions cut 1 base from V and 5 bases from J, with 24 bases between. The CDR3 contains 19 residues. Germline V gene data show CDR1 as LNHDA and CDR2 as SQIVND (reference sequence). The CDR3 region has the DNA TGTGCCAGTAGTATAGCATCGGGGGTCCTGAACGGGGGGTATCAGCCCCAGCATTTT. Amino acids: CASSIASGVLNGGYQPQHF.

The chain is built from TRBV4-3 and TRBJ2-7, with D possibly being TRBD1 (6 bases). Trimming removed 3 bases from V and 1 base from J, with 10 bases in between. The CDR3 runs to 14 residues. From germline, CDR1 is LGHNA and CDR2 YSLEER. The CDR3 coding sequence is TGCGCCAGCAGCCAGGGACACGCGTCCTACGAGCAGTACTTC. As protein: CASSQGHASYEQYF.

The genes are TRBV5-7 and TRBJ2-2, with 7 bases identical to TRBD1. TRBV5-7 is flagged as an ORF with uncertain function. This CDR3 contains 12 residues. Trimming at V came to 6 bases and at J to 5 bases, leaving 1 base not matched to a gene. CDR3 DNA sequence: TGTGCCAGCAACAGGGGAACCGGGGAGCTGTTTTTT. Its translation is CASNRGTGELFF.

The chain employs TRBV2 and TRBJ2-7; D ambiguous. CDR1 and CDR2 (germline): SNHLY, FYNNEI. Between the trimmed V and J ends, which lost 9 bases and 6 bases, there was a span of 6 bases. The CDR3 runs 9 residues. CDR3 in DNA: TGTGCCAGGAACGGCGAGCAGTACTTC. Translation gives CARNGEQYF.

The chain employs TRBV6-6 and TRBJ1-1; TRBD1 is a possible D gene (5 bases). The CDR3 contains 12 residues. V lost 5 bases to trimming and J lost 6 bases, with 10 bases between them. Germline CDR1 is MNHNY and CDR2 is SVGAGI (reference sequence). CDR3 in DNA: TGTGCCAGCAGTCCAGGGTACCCTGAAGCTTTCTTT. Translating gives CASSPGYPEAFF.

This chain uses TRBV13 with TRBJ2-1, with D unresolved. Trimming removed 2 bases at V and 3 bases at J, with 2 bases between. The germline gives CDR1 PRHDT, CDR2 FYEKMQ (reference sequence). The CDR3 consists of 12 residues. DNA for the CDR3: TGTGCCAGCAGCTTACTCTACAATGAGCAGTTCTTC. This codes for CASSLLYNEQFF. The full variable domain, in which reference TRBV13 and TRBJ2-1 provide the parts outside the CDR3, is AAGVIQSPRHLIKEKRETATLKCYPIPRHDTVYWYQQGPGQDPQFLISFYEKMQSDKGSIPDRFSAQQFSDYHSELNMSSLELGDSALYFCASSLLYNEQFFGPGTRLTVL.

For the CDR3, the DNA is TGTGCCAGCAGTTTAAGAGGGCCCGGCGCAGATACGCAGTATTTT. Its protein is CASSLRGPGADTQYF. This rearrangement joins TRBV27 to TRBJ2-3, with a tentative D call TRBD2 (5 bases). Looked up from germline, CDR1 is MNHEY and CDR2 is SMNVEV (reference sequence). This CDR3 has 15 amino acids. Trimming removed 2 bases at V and 4 bases at J, with 13 bases between.

About this clone itself: This specimen includes other DNA sequences encoding the same CDR3. The V call is TRBV29-1, the J call TRBJ1-1, with unresolved D. CDR1 SQVTM and CDR2 ANQGSEA come from the germline V gene. V was cut by 4 bases and J by 1 base, with 4 bases left in between. There are 11 residues in the CDR3. Here the CDR3 DNA reads TGCAGCGTTGGTAGGAACACTGAAGCTTTCTTT. Its translation is CSVGRNTEAFF.